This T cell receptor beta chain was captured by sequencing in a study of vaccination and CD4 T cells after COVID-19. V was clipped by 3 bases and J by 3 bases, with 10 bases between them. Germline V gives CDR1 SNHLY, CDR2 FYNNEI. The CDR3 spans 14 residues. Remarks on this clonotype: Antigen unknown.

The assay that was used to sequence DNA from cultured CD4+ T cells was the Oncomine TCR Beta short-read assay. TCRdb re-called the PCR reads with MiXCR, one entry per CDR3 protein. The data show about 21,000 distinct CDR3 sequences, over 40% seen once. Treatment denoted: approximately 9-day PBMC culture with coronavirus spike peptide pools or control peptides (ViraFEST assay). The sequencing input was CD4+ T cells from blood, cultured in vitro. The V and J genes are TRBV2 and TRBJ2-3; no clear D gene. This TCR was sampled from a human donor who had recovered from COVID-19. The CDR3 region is CASSDGEWTDTQYF. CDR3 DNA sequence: TGTGCCAGCAGTGACGGAGAGTGGACAGATACGCAGTATTTT.